The entry below gives a single T cell receptor (beta chain) sequence along with its context. Study members were between about 18 and 95 years old and lived in 20 to 25 US regions. This record belongs to a study of blood T cell repertoires in COVID-19. Study-wide context: Samples came from the United States, Italy and Spain, spanning acute and convalescent COVID-19. T cells, B-cell-depleted T cells, or PBMCs supplied cDNA or gDNA.

Authors' analysis steps: Estimated nucleated cell counts came from reference gene primer amplification. TCRdb's table, derived via immunoSEQ multiplex PCR, lists solely in-frame clones and lacks some. The V and J calls and clone size are taken from that table; D and trimming were inferred from the DNA. The sample lists about 280,000 clones, approximately 90% occurring once. The CDR3 has 14 amino acids. Trimming took off 4 bases at V and 4 bases at J, with 12 bases between the two ends. CDR1 and CDR2 (germline): SGDLS, YYNGEE. The sample taken for sequencing was PBMCs or T cells enriched from blood (not recorded which). The rearrangement uses TRBV9 and TRBJ2-1; D remains ambiguous. This receptor was identified in a man aged 35 to 55 who had been exposed to COVID-19. The CDR3 nucleotides are TGTGCCAGCAGCCCTCCGGGTCTTTACAATGAGCAGTTCTTC. Its protein is CASSPPGLYNEQFF.